This entry lists 21 T cell receptor beta chains sequenced from one sample in a study of PD-L1 blockade in urothelial cancer. TCRdb keeps only in-frame clones here, not all; method: immunoSEQ multiplex PCR. The sample includes about 95,000 clones, roughly 84% of them seen just once. Specified time point: pretreatment peripheral blood. The specimen comprised PBMCs, sampled around atezolizumab (anti-PD-L1) treatment. The receptors originated from a man aged 60-69 years with urothelial cancer.

Here the CDR3 reads CASSQVGTGAYNEQFF. CDR3 nucleotide sequence: TGTGCCAGCAGCCAAGTAGGGACAGGGGCCTACAATGAGCAGTTCTTC. This chain links TRBV14 with TRBJ2-1; TRBD1 agrees at 10 bases. From germline, CDR1 is SGHDN and CDR2 FVKESK. V dropped 1 base and J dropped 2; count of bases not matched to a gene: 2. This CDR3 comprises 16 residues.

The chain has TRBV15 and TRBJ1-3; D unclear. V was shortened by 7 bases and J by 0 bases, with 10 bases between the two germline ends. Germline V lookup: CDR1 LNHNV, CDR2 YYDKDF (reference sequence). The length of the CDR3 is 14 residues. DNA for the CDR3: TGTGCCACCATCCCTATTAACTCTGGAAACACCATATATTTT. Encoded protein: CATIPINSGNTIYF.

V gene TRBV11-3 combines with J gene TRBJ2-7; 7 nucleotides line up with TRBD2. After removal of 4 bases from V and 7 bases from J, the junction contained 1 base not matched to a gene. The CDR3 extends over 11 amino acids. Per germline, CDR1 SGHNT and CDR2 YENEEA. The CDR3 spells CASSSGGEQYF. For the CDR3, the DNA is TGTGCCAGCAGCTCCGGGGGGGAGCAGTACTTC.

Of note for this clone: This sample includes further DNA sequences coding for the same CDR3. The chain has TRBV18 and TRBJ2-1; D ambiguous. Germline CDR1 KGHSH, CDR2 LQKENI. Trimming removed 2 bases from V and 4 bases from J, with 6 bases in between. CDR3 length: 13 amino acids. This CDR3 is CASSPSRYNEQFF. The CDR3 nucleotides read TGTGCCAGCTCACCATCGAGATACAATGAGCAGTTCTTC.

The gene calls are TRBV28 and TRBJ2-1; 10 bases are shared with TRBD1. The CDR3 covers 15 residues. V trimming: 5 bases; J trimming: 6 bases; junction bases outside the gene matches: 7. Germline loops: CDR1 MDHEN, CDR2 SYDVKM. The CDR3 is CASSLGTGELNEQFF. CDR3 sequence (DNA): TGTGCCAGCAGTCTCGGGACAGGGGAGCTCAATGAGCAGTTCTTC.

The chain couples TRBV19 to TRBJ1-3, with 8 positions matching TRBD1. The CDR3 runs 15 residues. Germline-derived CDR1 and CDR2 are LNHDA and SQIVND (reference sequence). V trimming: 4 bases; J trimming: 0 bases; junction bases outside the gene matches: 2. CDR3 coding DNA: TGTGCCAGTAGTAACAGGGGGACCTCTGGAAACACCATATATTTT. Protein sequence: CASSNRGTSGNTIYF.

This clone came up once. V and J are TRBV7-3 and TRBJ1-2; no reliable D call. Trimming cost V 6 bases and J 3 bases, with 23 bases left between them. CDR3 size: 17 residues. Germline CDR1 SGHTA, CDR2 FQGTGA. The DNA for the CDR3 is TGTGCCAGCAGGCTGCCCCACCCAATACTCTCGGACTATGGCTACACCTTC. This codes for CASRLPHPILSDYGYTF.

The count of this clone is one. The rearrangement joins TRBV7-3 to TRBJ2-6, with D tentatively TRBD2 (5 bases). CDR1 and CDR2 from the germline V gene are SGHTA and FQGTGA. The CDR3 loop spans 17 amino acids. Trimming pared 5 bases from V and 4 bases from J, leaving 18 bases between. CDR3 protein: CASSPRPIRGGANVLTF. The CDR3 coding sequence is TGTGCCAGCAGCCCCAGACCCATTCGGGGAGGGGCCAACGTCCTGACTTTC.

The chain couples TRBV7-9 to TRBJ2-7; possibly TRBD1 for D (6 bases). V was shortened by 4 bases and J by 1 base, with 11 bases between the two germline ends. This CDR3 has 14 residues. The germline gives CDR1 SEHNR, CDR2 FQNEAQ (reference sequence). The CDR3 here is CASSSKGQSYEQYF. The CDR3 bases are TGTGCCAGCAGCTCGAAAGGACAGTCCTACGAGCAGTACTTC.

This chain links TRBV10-1 with TRBJ2-7; perhaps TRBD2 as D (6 bases). Germline CDR1 reads WNHNN; CDR2 reads SYGVQD (reference sequence). The CDR3 runs 14 residues. Trimming removed 2 bases at V and 4 bases at J, with 12 bases between. In DNA form, the CDR3 reads TGCGCCAGCAGTGAGGGAGGGCCTCGGTACGAGCAGTACTTC. As protein: CASSEGGPRYEQYF.

The genes are TRBV2 and TRBJ1-3; possible D gene TRBD1, 5 bases. The CDR3 loop spans 18 amino acids. Germline V lookup: CDR1 SNHLY, CDR2 FYNNEI. V was shortened by 2 bases and J by 0 bases, with 17 bases between the two germline ends. The CDR3 DNA reads TGTGCCAGCAGTGAAAATGCGGGACTGCCGAGCTCTGGAAACACCATATATTTT. Translation: CASSENAGLPSSGNTIYF.

CDR3 bases: TGCGCCAGCAGCTCGGGACAGGGGGCCTTGAACACTGAAGCTTTCTTT. Protein sequence: CASSSGQGALNTEAFF. The chain links TRBV5-1 to TRBJ1-1; TRBD1 matches at 12 bases. This CDR3 is 16 amino acids long. Germline V gives CDR1 SGHRS, CDR2 YFSETQ. With 3 bases clipped from V and 0 bases from J, the junction kept 3 bases outside the gene matches.

The chain links TRBV4-2 to TRBJ1-2; 9 nucleotides agree with TRBD1. Looked up from germline, CDR1 is LGHNA and CDR2 is YNFKEQ. Trimming took 5 bases from V and 3 from J; bases not matched to a gene: 4. This CDR3 has 14 residues. The CDR3 sequence is CASSLGDRDYGYTF. CDR3 sequence (DNA): TGTGCCAGCAGCTTGGGGGACAGGGACTATGGCTACACCTTC.

This chain joins TRBV27 and TRBJ2-7; D is ambiguous. This CDR3 has 13 amino acids. Germline V lookup: CDR1 MNHEY, CDR2 SMNVEV (reference sequence). V was shortened by 7 bases and J by 3 bases, with 13 bases between the two germline ends. DNA of the CDR3: TGTGCCAGCACTTTGAAACGGAGCTACGAGCAGTACTTC. This sequence encodes CASTLKRSYEQYF.

The chain is built from TRBV7-3 and TRBJ1-6; possible D gene TRBD1, 5 bases. The germline V gene encodes CDR1 SGHTA and CDR2 FQGTGA. The CDR3 extends over 15 amino acids. The V end was cut by 5 bases, the J end by 7 bases, with 15 bases between. The CDR3 region is CASSPRPGLNSPLHF. The CDR3 DNA reads as TGTGCCAGCAGCCCCCGACCGGGACTCAATTCACCCCTCCACTTT.

This clone occurred a few times. The chain uses TRBV15 and TRBJ2-7, with TRBD2 as a possible D gene (6 bases). V was shortened by 0 bases and J by 6 bases, with 9 bases between the two germline ends. Per germline, CDR1 LNHNV and CDR2 YYDKDF (reference sequence). CDR3 length: 13 residues. CDR3 coding DNA: TGTGCCACCAGCAGAGATCTGGGGGGCGAGCAGTACTTC. This gives the protein CATSRDLGGEQYF.

The chain is built from TRBV27 and TRBJ1-4; tentatively, D is TRBD1 (5 bases). V lost 4 bases, J lost 5 bases, and 23 bases lay in between. Germline lookup yields CDR1 MNHEY and CDR2 SMNVEV (reference sequence). The CDR3 has 18 residues. The CDR3 coding sequence is TGTGCCAGCAGTTCCCAGGGTGACTTTAGGAGCGCAAATGAAAAACTGTTTTTT. Encoded protein: CASSSQGDFRSANEKLFF.

The chain links TRBV19 to TRBJ1-2; D remains unclear. This CDR3 spans 15 amino acids. Looked up from germline, CDR1 is LNHDA and CDR2 is SQIVND (reference sequence). V was clipped by 7 bases and J by 4 bases, with 19 bases between them. CDR3 DNA: TGTGCCAGTACCCCTACAGTGATGAGATCCTATGGCTACACCTTC. This gives the protein CASTPTVMRSYGYTF.

CDR3: CASKEQGVTGELFF. In DNA, the CDR3 is TGTGCCAGTAAGGAACAGGGGGTAACCGGGGAGCTGTTTTTT. The rearrangement links TRBV19 to TRBJ2-2; 8 bases map to TRBD1. The germline CDR1 and CDR2 sequences are LNHDA and SQIVND (reference sequence). Trimming at V came to 7 bases and at J to 5 bases, leaving 6 bases not matched to a gene. This CDR3 has 14 residues.

This chain joins TRBV7-9 and TRBJ2-5; 10 positions agree with TRBD1. Per the germline V gene, CDR1 is SEHNR and CDR2 is FQNEAQ (reference sequence). With V trimmed by 5 bases and J by 5 bases, 20 bases remained unmatched. The length of the CDR3 is 19 residues. CDR3 amino acids: CASSPGTGVRRASRETQYF. In DNA, the CDR3 is TGTGCCAGCAGCCCCGGGACAGGGGTACGACGGGCGAGCCGGGAGACCCAGTACTTC.

The chain employs TRBV19 and TRBJ1-5; a weak D match, TRBD1 (5 bases). Trimming removed 2 bases at V and 0 bases at J, with 8 bases between. The CDR3 runs to 15 residues. The germline V gene encodes CDR1 LNHDA and CDR2 SQIVND (reference sequence). CDR3 nucleotides: TGTGCCAGTAGTATACGGGGGGTTAGCAATCAGCCCCAGCATTTT. It encodes CASSIRGVSNQPQHF.